Listed here is a single T cell receptor (beta chain). What it binds is unknown. Treatment of the sample: oral pan-JAK inhibitor, 5-10 mg twice daily. Researchers took lesional scalp punch biopsies and peripheral blood from people who were alopecia areata patients. The data were obtained in a study of CD8+ T cells in alopecia areata. Study-level information: Treated patients were given 5 to 10 mg oral tofacitinib twice daily. Study outcomes and limitations: TCR sharing across patients was less clear than in mice, possibly HLA-related. Under tofacitinib, fewer expanded CD8+ clones appeared among the top 100 scalp clones.

RNA was isolated and reverse transcribed to cDNA, the sequencing template. Assay: immunoSEQ multiplex PCR; the TCRdb copy retains only in-frame clones and omits some. The table has about 140,000 clones, about 86% seen once. J lost 4 bases, V lost 5 bases, and 10 bases had no gene match. This CDR3 region has 15 residues. The germline CDR1 and CDR2 sequences are SEHNR and FQNEAQ (reference sequence). Sequencing was performed on CD8+ T cells sorted from blood, taken at week 4, from a patient treated with tofacitinib. The receptor was derived from a human donor with alopecia areata. This chain links TRBV7-9 with TRBJ2-7, with 8 bases that match TRBD1. Here the CDR3 reads CASSLGPGGGYEQYF. The CDR3, as DNA: TGTGCCAGCAGCCTTGGGCCAGGGGGCGGTTACGAGCAGTACTTC.